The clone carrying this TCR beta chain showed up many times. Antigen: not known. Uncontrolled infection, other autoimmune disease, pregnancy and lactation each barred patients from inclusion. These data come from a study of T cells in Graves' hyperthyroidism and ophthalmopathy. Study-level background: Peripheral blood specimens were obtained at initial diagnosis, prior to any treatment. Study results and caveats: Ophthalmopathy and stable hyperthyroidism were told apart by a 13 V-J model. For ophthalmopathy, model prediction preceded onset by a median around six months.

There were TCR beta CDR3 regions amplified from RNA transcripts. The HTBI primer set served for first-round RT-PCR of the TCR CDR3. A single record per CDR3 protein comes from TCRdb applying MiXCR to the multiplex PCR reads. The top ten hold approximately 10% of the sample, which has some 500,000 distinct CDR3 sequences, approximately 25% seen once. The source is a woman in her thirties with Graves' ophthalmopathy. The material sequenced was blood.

CDR3 protein: CASSYRSGEGAKATQYF. DNA for the CDR3: TGTGCCAGCAGTTACCGCTCGGGTGAAGGGGCCAAAGCGACCCAGTACTTC. The V and J genes are TRBV6-5 and TRBJ2-5; possibly TRBD1 for D (5 bases). CDR1 and CDR2 from the germline V gene are MNHEY and SVGAGI. The V and J ends lost 2 bases and 7 bases respectively, with 23 bases between them. The CDR3 totals 17 residues.